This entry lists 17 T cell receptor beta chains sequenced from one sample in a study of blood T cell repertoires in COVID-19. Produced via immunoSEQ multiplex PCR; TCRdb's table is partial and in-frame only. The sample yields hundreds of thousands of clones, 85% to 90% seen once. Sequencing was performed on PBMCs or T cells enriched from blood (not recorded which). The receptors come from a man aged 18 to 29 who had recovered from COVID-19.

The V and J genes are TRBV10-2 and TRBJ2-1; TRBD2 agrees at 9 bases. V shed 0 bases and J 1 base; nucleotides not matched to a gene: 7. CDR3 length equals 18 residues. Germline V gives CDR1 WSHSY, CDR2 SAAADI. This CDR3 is CASSESIAGDRSYNEQFF. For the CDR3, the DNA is TGCGCCAGCAGTGAGTCCATAGCGGGAGATAGGTCCTACAATGAGCAGTTCTTC.

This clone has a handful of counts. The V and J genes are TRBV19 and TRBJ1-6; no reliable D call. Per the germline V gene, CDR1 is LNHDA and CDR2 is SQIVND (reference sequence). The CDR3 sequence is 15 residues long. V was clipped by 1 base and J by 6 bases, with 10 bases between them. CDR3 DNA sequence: TGTGCCAGTAGTATAGGCTCAACGGGTAATTCACCCCTCCACTTT. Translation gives CASSIGSTGNSPLHF. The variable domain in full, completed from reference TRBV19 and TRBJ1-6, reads DGGITQSPKYLFRKEGQNVTLSCEQNLNHDAMYWYRQDPGQGLRLIYYSQIVNDFQKGDIAEGYSVSREKKESFPLTVTSAQKNPTAFYLCASSIGSTGNSPLHFGNGTRLTVT.

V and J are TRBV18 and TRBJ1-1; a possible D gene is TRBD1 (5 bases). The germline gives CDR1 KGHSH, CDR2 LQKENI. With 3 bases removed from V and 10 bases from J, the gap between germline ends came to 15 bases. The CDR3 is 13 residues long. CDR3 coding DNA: TGTGCCAGCTCACCCCAAGGAGAACAGGTAGCTTTCTTT. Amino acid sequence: CASSPQGEQVAFF.

The CDR3 loop reads CASSSALEGQLNTEAFF. Here the CDR3 DNA reads TGTGCCAGCAGCTCGGCCCTAGAGGGACAATTGAACACTGAAGCTTTCTTT. The chain recombines TRBV7-9 with TRBJ1-1, with a weak D call TRBD1 (6 bases). The ends were cut back, 4 bases at V and 0 bases at J, with 18 bases in the middle. This CDR3 is built from 17 residues. Germline V CDR1 and CDR2: SEHNR, FQNEAQ (reference sequence).

The CDR3 reads CASSYRGEAFF. CDR3 sequence (DNA): TGTGCCAGCAGTTATAGGGGGGAAGCTTTCTTT. The chain links TRBV6-5 to TRBJ1-1; a possible D gene is TRBD1 (6 bases). Germline lookup yields CDR1 MNHEY and CDR2 SVGAGI. Trimming left V 3 bases short and J 8 bases short, with 7 bases between. This CDR3 is 11 amino acids long.

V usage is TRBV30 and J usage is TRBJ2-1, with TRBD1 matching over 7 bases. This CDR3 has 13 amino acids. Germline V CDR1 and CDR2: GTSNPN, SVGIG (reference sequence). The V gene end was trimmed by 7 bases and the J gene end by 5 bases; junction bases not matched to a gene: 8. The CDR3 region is CASRYRGDNEQFF. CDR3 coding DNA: TGTGCCTCAAGATACAGGGGAGACAATGAGCAGTTCTTC.

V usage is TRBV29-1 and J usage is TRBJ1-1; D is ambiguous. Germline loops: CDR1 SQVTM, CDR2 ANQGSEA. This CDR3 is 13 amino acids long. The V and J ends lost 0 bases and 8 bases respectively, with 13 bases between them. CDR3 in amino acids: CSVEDRVTREAFF. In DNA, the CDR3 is TGCAGCGTTGAAGATCGGGTGACCAGAGAAGCTTTCTTT.

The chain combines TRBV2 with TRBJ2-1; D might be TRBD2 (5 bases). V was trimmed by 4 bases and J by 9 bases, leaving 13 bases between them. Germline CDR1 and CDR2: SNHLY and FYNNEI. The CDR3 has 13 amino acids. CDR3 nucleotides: TGTGCCAGCAGTGCTGAGGGTATGAGTGAGCAGTTCTTC. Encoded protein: CASSAEGMSEQFF.

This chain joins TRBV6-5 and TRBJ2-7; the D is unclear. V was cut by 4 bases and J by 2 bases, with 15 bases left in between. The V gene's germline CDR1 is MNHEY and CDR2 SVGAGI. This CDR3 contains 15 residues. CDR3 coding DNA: TGTGCCAGCAGTTTACGCCCCGATCGAGCCTACGAGCAGTACTTC. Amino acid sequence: CASSLRPDRAYEQYF.

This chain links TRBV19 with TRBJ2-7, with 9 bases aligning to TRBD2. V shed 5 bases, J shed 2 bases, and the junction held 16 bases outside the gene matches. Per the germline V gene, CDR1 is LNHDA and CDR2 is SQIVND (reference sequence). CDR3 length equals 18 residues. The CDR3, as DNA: TGTGCCAGTAGTCTCCTCCTTCCTAGCGGGACTATCACCTACGAGCAGTACTTC. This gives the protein CASSLLLPSGTITYEQYF.

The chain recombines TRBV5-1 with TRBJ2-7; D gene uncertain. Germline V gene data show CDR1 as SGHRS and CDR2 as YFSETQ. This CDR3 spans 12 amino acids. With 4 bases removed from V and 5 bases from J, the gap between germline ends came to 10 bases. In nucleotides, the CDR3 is TGCGCCAGCAGCCCCGGAGTTAACGAGCAGTACTTC. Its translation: CASSPGVNEQYF.

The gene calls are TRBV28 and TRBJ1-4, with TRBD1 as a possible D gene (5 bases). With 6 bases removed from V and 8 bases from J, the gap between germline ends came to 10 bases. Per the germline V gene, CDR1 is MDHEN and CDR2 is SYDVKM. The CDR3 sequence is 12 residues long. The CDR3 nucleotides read TGTGCCAGCAGGATGGGGGGGGAAAAACTGTTTTTT. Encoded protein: CASRMGGEKLFF.

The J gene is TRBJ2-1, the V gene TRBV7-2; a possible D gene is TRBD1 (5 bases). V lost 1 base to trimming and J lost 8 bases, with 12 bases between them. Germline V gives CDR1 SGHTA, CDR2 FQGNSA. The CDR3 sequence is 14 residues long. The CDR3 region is CASSLVGTRDEQFF. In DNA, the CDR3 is TGTGCCAGCAGCTTAGTTGGCACCAGGGATGAGCAGTTCTTC.

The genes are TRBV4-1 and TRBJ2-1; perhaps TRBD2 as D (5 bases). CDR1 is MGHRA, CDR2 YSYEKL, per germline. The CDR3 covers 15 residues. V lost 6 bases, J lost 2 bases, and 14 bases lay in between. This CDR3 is CASSYPGSTYNEQFF. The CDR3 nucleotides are TGCGCCAGCAGTTATCCGGGAAGTACCTACAATGAGCAGTTCTTC.

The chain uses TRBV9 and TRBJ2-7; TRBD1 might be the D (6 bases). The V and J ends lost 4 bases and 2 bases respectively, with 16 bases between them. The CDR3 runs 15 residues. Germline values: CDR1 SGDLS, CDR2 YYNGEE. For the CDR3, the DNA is TGTGCCAGCAGCCCCCAACCGGGACAAGCCTACGAGCAGTACTTC. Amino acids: CASSPQPGQAYEQYF.

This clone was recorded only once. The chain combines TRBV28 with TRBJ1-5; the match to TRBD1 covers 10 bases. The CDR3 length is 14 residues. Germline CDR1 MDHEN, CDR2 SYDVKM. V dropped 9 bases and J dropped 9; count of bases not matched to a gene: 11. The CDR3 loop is CASRRDRGKGPQHF. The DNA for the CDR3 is TGTGCCAGTCGGCGGGACAGGGGAAAAGGGCCCCAGCATTTT.

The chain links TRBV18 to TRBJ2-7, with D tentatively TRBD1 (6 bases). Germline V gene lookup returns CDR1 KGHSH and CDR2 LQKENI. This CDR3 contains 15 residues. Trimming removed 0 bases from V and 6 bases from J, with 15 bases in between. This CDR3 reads CASSPPYREDSEQYF. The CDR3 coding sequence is TGTGCCAGCTCACCACCGTACAGGGAAGATTCCGAGCAGTACTTC.